Below, one T cell receptor (beta chain) is given with its context. The source of the sample is a study of blood T cell repertoires in COVID-19. Study as a whole: The origin of the acute and convalescent COVID-19 samples was the United States, Italy and Spain. The analysed material was cDNA or gDNA that came from T cells, B-cell-depleted T cells, or PBMCs.

As processed by the authors: Researchers report that nucleated cell counts were estimated from reference gene primer amplification. Only in-frame clones appear in the TCRdb table, and some are missing; sequencing was by immunoSEQ multiplex PCR. The V and J calls and clone size were taken over from that table, and D and trimming were inferred from the DNA. The sample consists of around 100,000 clones, approximately 90% of them appearing once. Trimming cost V 3 bases and J 6 bases, with 11 bases left between them. The CDR3 contains 13 residues. Per the germline V gene, CDR1 is LGHNT and CDR2 is FRNRAP.

The sequence derives from a human donor in a cohort sampled during active COVID-19. Sequenced sample: peripheral blood. The J gene is TRBJ1-1, the V gene TRBV12-5, with a tentative D call TRBD1 (5 bases). CDR3 coding DNA: TGTGCTAGTGGTTTCGGGGGAGGAGCTGAAGCTTTCTTT. This gives the protein CASGFGGGAEAFF.